Here is one T cell receptor (beta chain) with its context. V shed 2 bases and J shed 9 bases, with 13 bases lying between them. Germline-derived CDR1 and CDR2 are SGHNT and YENEEA. This CDR3 has 14 residues. The sample belongs to a study of blood T cell repertoires in COVID-19. Whole-study context: Material from acute and convalescent COVID-19 was sourced from the United States, Italy and Spain. In each case, the material was cDNA or gDNA derived from T cells, B-cell-depleted T cells, or PBMCs.

As handled by the study authors: Counts of nucleated cells, estimated from reference gene primer amplification, were obtained. This table comes from immunoSEQ multiplex PCR, and its TCRdb copy is limited to in-frame clones, with some not included. V and J calls and clone size are given by that table; D and trimming were obtained from the DNA. The repertoire holds 97,000 or so clones, approximately 82% seen once, with around 9.3% in the top ten. This clonotype originated in a man in his 70s with acute or convalescent COVID-19. The genes are TRBV11-3 and TRBJ2-2, with D possibly being TRBD2 (5 bases). The sequenced sample was peripheral blood. The chain's CDR3 is CASSLPTSPRELFF. CDR3 DNA sequence: TGTGCCAGCAGCTTACCCACTAGTCCCCGGGAGCTGTTTTTT. Complete variable domain (other parts from reference TRBV11-3 and TRBJ2-2): EAGVVQSPRYKIIEKKQPVAFWCNPISGHNTLYWYLQNLGQGPELLIRYENEEAVDDSQLPKDRFSAERLKGVDSTLKIQPAELGDSAVYLCASSLPTSPRELFFGEGSRLTVL.